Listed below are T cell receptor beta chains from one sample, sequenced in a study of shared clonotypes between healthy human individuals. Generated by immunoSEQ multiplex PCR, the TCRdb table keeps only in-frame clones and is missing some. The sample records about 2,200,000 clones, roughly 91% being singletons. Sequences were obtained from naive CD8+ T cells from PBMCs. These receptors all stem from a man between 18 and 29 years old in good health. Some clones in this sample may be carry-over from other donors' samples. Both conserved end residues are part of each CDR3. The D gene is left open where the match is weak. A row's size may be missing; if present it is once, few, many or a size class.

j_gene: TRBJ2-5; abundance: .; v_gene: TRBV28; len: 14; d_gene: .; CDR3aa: CASNGQGRGETQYF; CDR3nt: TGTGCCAGCAACGGGCAGGGGCGAGGAGAGACCCAGTACTTC
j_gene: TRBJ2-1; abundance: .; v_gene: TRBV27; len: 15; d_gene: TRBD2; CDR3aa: CASSLWTSGSNEQFF; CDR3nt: TGTGCCAGCAGTTTATGGACTAGCGGGAGCAATGAGCAGTTCTTC
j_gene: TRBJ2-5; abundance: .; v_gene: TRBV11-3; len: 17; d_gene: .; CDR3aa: CASSFRFTGRVLETQYF; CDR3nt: TGTGCCAGCAGCTTTCGGTTTACCGGGAGAGTCCTGGAGACCCAGTACTTC
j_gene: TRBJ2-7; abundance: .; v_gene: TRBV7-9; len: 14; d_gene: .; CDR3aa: CASSPGGGAYEQYF; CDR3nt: TGTGCCAGCAGCCCCGGAGGGGGCGCTTACGAGCAGTACTTC
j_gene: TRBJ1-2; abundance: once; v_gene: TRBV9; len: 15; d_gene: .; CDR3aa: CASSVRAGTNYGYTF; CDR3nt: TGTGCCAGCAGCGTAAGGGCGGGAACTAACTATGGCTACACCTTC
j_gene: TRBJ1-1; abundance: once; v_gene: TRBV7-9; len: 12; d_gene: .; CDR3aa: CASSLGGSEAFF; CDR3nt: TGTGCCAGCAGCTTGGGGGGGAGTGAAGCTTTCTTT
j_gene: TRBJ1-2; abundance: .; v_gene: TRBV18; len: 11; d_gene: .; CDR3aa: CASSTTGGYTF; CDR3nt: TGTGCCAGCTCCACCACAGGGGGCTACACCTTC
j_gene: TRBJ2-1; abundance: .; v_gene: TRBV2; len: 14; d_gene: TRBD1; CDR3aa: CAHTGQSTYNEQFF; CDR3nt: TGTGCCCACACGGGACAGTCGACTTACAATGAGCAGTTCTTC
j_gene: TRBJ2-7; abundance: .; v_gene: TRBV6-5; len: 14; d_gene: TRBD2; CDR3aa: CASSPRGRTYEQYF; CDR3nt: TGTGCCAGCAGCCCCCGCGGGAGGACCTACGAGCAGTACTTC
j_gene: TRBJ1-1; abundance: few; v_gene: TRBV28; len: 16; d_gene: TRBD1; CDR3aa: CASSPRTGKMNTEAFF; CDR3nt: TGTGCCAGCAGTCCCCGGACAGGGAAGATGAACACTGAAGCTTTCTTT
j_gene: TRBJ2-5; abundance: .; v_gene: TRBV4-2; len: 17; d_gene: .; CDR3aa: CASSHSSRRGSLETQYF; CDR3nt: TGTGCCAGCAGCCATTCTAGTAGGAGGGGGTCCTTAGAGACCCAGTACTTC
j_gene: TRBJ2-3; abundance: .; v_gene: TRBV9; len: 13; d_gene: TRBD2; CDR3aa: CASSGSGPDTQYF; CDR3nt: TGTGCCAGCAGCGGTAGCGGGCCAGATACGCAGTATTTT
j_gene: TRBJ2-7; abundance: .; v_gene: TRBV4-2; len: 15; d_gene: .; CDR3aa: CASSQEGQTTYEQYF; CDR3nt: TGTGCCAGCAGCCAAGAAGGGCAGACTACCTACGAGCAGTACTTC
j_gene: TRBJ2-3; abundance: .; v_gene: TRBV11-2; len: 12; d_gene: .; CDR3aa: CASSPFTDTQYF; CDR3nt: TGTGCCAGCAGCCCCTTCACAGATACGCAGTATTTT
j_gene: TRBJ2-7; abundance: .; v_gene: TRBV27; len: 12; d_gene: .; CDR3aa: CASSAKFGEQYF; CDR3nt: TGTGCCAGCAGCGCGAAATTCGGCGAGCAGTACTTC
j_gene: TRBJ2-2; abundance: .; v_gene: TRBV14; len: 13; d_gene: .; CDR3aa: CASREAGAGELFF; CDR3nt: TGTGCCAGCAGAGAAGCGGGCGCCGGGGAGCTGTTTTTT
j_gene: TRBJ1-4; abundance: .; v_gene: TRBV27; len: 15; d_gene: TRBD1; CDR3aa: CASSLSGTGYGKLFF; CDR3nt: TGTGCCAGCAGTTTATCCGGGACAGGGTACGGAAAACTGTTTTTT
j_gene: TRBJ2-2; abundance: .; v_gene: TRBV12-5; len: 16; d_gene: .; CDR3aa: CASGLVIGPPVGELFF; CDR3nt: TGTGCTAGTGGTTTGGTGATCGGGCCTCCCGTGGGGGAGCTGTTTTTT
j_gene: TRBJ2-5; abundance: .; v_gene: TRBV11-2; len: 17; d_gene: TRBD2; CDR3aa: CASSLDLLAGVVETQYF; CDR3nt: TGTGCCAGCAGCTTAGATCTACTAGCGGGAGTAGTAGAGACCCAGTACTTC
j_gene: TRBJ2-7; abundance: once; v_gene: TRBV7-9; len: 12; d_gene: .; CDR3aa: CASSLVSYEQYF; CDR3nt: TGTGCCAGCAGCCTAGTATCCTACGAGCAGTACTTC
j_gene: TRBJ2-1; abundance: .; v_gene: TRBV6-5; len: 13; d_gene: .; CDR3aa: CASSYGLADEQFF; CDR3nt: TGTGCCAGCAGTTACGGGTTGGCCGATGAGCAGTTCTTC
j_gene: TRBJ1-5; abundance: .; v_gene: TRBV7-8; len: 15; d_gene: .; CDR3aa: CASSFERYSNQPQHF; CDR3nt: TGTGCCAGCAGCTTTGAACGTTATAGCAATCAGCCCCAGCATTTT
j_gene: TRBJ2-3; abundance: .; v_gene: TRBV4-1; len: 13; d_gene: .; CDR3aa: CASSQGTTDTQYF; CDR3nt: TGCGCCAGCAGCCAAGGGACGACAGATACGCAGTATTTT
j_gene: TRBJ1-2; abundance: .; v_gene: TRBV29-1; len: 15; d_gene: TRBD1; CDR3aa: CSVETGIRANYGYTF; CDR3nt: TGCAGCGTGGAGACAGGGATAAGAGCTAACTATGGCTACACCTTC
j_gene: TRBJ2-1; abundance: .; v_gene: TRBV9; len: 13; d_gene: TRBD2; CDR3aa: CASSSGTSNEQFF; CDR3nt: TGTGCCAGCAGCAGTGGGACTAGCAATGAGCAGTTCTTC
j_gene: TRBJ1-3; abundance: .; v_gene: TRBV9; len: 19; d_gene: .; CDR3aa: CASSVGGTELQDSGNTIYF; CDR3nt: TGTGCCAGCAGCGTAGGAGGTACAGAATTACAAGACTCTGGAAACACCATATATTTT
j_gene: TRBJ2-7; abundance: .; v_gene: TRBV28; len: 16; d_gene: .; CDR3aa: CASSVIGQAFSYEQYF; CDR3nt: TGTGCCAGCAGTGTCATTGGGCAGGCATTTTCCTACGAGCAGTACTTC
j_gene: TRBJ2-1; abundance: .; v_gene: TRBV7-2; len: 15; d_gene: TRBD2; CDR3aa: CASSLRTSGYNEQFF; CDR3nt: TGTGCCAGCAGCCTCCGGACTAGCGGTTACAATGAGCAGTTCTTC
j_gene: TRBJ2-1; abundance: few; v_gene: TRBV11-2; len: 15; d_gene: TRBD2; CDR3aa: CASSLGTSSYNEQFF; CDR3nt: TGTGCCAGCAGCTTAGGGACTAGCTCCTACAATGAGCAGTTCTTC
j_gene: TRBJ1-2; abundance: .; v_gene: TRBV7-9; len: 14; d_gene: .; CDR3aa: CASSNTRGDYGYTF; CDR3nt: TGTGCCAGCAGCAACACTCGGGGGGACTATGGCTACACCTTC
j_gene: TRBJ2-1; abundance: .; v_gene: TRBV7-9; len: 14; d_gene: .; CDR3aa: CASSLGPGGNEQFF; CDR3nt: TGTGCCAGCAGCTTAGGGCCTGGGGGCAATGAGCAGTTCTTC
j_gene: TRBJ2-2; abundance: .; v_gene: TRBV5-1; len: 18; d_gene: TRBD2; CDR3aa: CASSPGLAGGPNTGELFF; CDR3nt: TGCGCCAGCAGCCCGGGACTAGCGGGAGGTCCTAACACCGGGGAGCTGTTTTTT
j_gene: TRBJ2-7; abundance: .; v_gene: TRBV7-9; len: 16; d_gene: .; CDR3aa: CASSLRLGPRAYEQYF; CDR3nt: TGTGCCAGCAGCCTTCGGCTGGGACCCCGTGCCTACGAGCAGTACTTC
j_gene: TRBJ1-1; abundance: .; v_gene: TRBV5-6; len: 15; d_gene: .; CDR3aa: CASSLVGAEDTEAFF; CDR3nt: TGTGCCAGCAGCTTGGTTGGCGCGGAGGACACTGAAGCTTTCTTT
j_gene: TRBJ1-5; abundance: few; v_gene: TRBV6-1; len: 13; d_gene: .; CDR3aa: CASTEYSNQPQHF; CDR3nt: TGTGCCAGCACGGAGTATAGCAATCAGCCCCAGCATTTT
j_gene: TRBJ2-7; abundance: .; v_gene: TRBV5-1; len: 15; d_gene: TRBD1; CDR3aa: CASSLGQGVAYEQYF; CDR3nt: TGCGCCAGCAGCTTGGGACAGGGGGTGGCCTACGAGCAGTACTTC